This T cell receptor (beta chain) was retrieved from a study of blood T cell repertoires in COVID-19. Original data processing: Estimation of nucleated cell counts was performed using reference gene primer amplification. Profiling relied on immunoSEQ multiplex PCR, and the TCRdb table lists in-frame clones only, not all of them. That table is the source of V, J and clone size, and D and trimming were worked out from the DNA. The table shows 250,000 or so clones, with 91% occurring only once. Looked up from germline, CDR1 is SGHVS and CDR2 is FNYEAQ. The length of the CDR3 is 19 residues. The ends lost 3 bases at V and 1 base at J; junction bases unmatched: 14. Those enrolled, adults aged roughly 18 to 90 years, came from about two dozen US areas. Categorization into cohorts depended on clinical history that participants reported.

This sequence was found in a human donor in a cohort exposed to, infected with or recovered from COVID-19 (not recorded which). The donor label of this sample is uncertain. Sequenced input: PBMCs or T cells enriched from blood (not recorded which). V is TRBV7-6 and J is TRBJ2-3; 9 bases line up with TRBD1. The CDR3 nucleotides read TGTGCCAGCAGCTTCCGAACCGGGGACAGGGTGGCGGGCACAGATACGCAGTATTTT. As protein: CASSFRTGDRVAGTDTQYF.